The next 16 T cell receptor beta chains were all read from a single sample in a study of cytomegalovirus exposure and HLA in healthy donors. TCRdb's copy holds only in-frame clones and misses some; the assay was immunoSEQ multiplex PCR. Of over 200,000 clones listed, around four fifths are singletons. Sequencing used PBMCs. These receptors all stem from a woman in her late teens or twenties in good health and CMV-seronegative.

The rearrangement uses TRBV6-6 and TRBJ2-1; 9 bases map to TRBD2. The CDR3 runs to 15 residues. V lost 10 bases and J lost 6; bases outside the gene matches: 13. Looked up from germline, CDR1 is MNHNY and CDR2 is SVGAGI (reference sequence). CDR3 residues: CATHPSGTPGNEQFF. The CDR3 DNA follows: TGTGCCACCCACCCTAGCGGGACCCCTGGCAATGAGCAGTTCTTC.

This sequence joins TRBV5-8 and TRBJ1-2; TRBD1 is a possible D gene (5 bases). The V end was cut by 1 base, the J end by 8 bases, with 15 bases between. The length of the CDR3 is 14 residues. Germline CDR1 is SGHTS and CDR2 is YDEGEE. The CDR3 coding sequence is TGTGCCAGCAGCTTGAACGCAGGGAAAAGCGGCTACACCTTC. This sequence encodes CASSLNAGKSGYTF. The full variable domain, rest sourced from reference TRBV5-8 and TRBJ1-2, is EAGVTQSPTHLIKTRGQQATLRCSPISGHTSVYWYQQALGLGLQFLLWYDEGEERNRGNFPPRFSGRQFPNYSSELNVNALELEDSALYLCASSLNAGKSGYTFGSGTRLTVV.

The genes are TRBV5-6 and TRBJ1-2, with 7 bases fitting TRBD1. Germline lookup yields CDR1 SGHDT and CDR2 YYEEEE. The CDR3 runs to 15 residues. The V gene end was trimmed by 0 bases and the J gene end by 4 bases; junction bases not matched to a gene: 6. CDR3 nucleotides: TGTGCCAGCAGCTTGGTTGACAGGGACCTCTATGGCTACACCTTC. Translating it yields CASSLVDRDLYGYTF.

The rearrangement links TRBV9 to TRBJ2-2; 11 bases align to TRBD1. The V segment lost 3 bases and the J segment 4 bases; nucleotides outside the gene matches: 5. Germline V lookup: CDR1 SGDLS, CDR2 YYNGEE. The CDR3 is made up of 16 amino acids. The DNA for the CDR3 is TGTGCCAGCAGCGAAAGGGACAGGGGGGCCACCGGGGAGCTGTTTTTT. Translation gives CASSERDRGATGELFF. The variable domain in full, completed from reference TRBV9 and TRBJ2-2, reads DSGVTQTPKHLITATGQRVTLRCSPRSGDLSVYWYQQSLDQGLQFLIQYYNGEERAKGNILERFSAQQFPDLHSELNLSSLELGDSALYFCASSERDRGATGELFFGEGSRLTVL.

The genes are TRBV19 and TRBJ1-1; D is possibly TRBD1 (6 bases). The CDR3 has 12 residues. Trimming stripped 5 bases from V and 5 bases from J, with 9 bases between. Germline assignment: CDR1 LNHDA and CDR2 SQIVND (reference sequence). In DNA, the CDR3 is TGTGCCAGTAGTCATACAGGGACTGAAGCTTTCTTT. Translating gives CASSHTGTEAFF. Supplemented by reference TRBV19 and TRBJ1-1, the full variable domain reads DGGITQSPKYLFRKEGQNVTLSCEQNLNHDAMYWYRQDPGQGLRLIYYSQIVNDFQKGDIAEGYSVSREKKESFPLTVTSAQKNPTAFYLCASSHTGTEAFFGQGTRLTVV.

CDR3 bases: TGTGCCAGCAGCTCAAACCGGGCCCTCGGAGGGGCTTTCTTT. This codes for CASSSNRALGGAFF. The chain couples TRBV7-8 to TRBJ1-1; no definite D call. V was trimmed by 4 bases and J by 11 bases, leaving 20 bases between them. Per the germline V gene, CDR1 is SGHVS and CDR2 is FQNEAQ. CDR3 length: 14 amino acids.

The V gene is TRBV5-1, the J gene TRBJ2-7, with D tentatively TRBD2 (6 bases). CDR1 is SGHRS and CDR2 is YFSETQ in the germline V gene. Trimming took off 0 bases at V and 1 base at J, with 11 bases between the two ends. The CDR3 runs 15 residues. CDR3 region: CASSLVEGSSYEQYF. In nucleotides, the CDR3 is TGCGCCAGCAGCTTGGTGGAGGGGAGTTCCTACGAGCAGTACTTC.

This chain uses TRBV11-3 with TRBJ2-3, with D possibly called TRBD1 or TRBD2 (6 bases each). This CDR3 comprises 15 residues. Germline V gives CDR1 SGHNT, CDR2 YENEEA. V dropped 5 bases and J dropped 5 bases, with 17 bases sitting between them. The DNA of the CDR3 is TGTGCCAGCAGCCAGGGGACTGTAGTGAGAGATACGCAGTATTTT. Translation: CASSQGTVVRDTQYF.

This clone came up once. J is TRBJ2-7 and V is TRBV2, with D perhaps matching TRBD1 or TRBD2 (5 bases each). Deletions cut 4 bases from V and 2 bases from J, with 12 bases between. Germline CDR1 SNHLY, CDR2 FYNNEI. The CDR3 has 14 amino acids. This chain's CDR3 is CASSARGTPYEQYF. The DNA of the CDR3 is TGTGCCAGCAGTGCTAGAGGGACCCCCTACGAGCAGTACTTC.

V and J are TRBV7-3 and TRBJ2-1, with 7 nucleotides matching TRBD2. This CDR3 comprises 13 residues. Trimming at V came to 5 bases and at J to 9 bases, leaving 7 bases not matched to a gene. Germline assignment: CDR1 SGHTA and CDR2 FQGTGA. DNA of the CDR3: TGTGCCAGCAGCGGACTAGTTGGCGGTGAGCAGTTCTTC. The encoded protein is CASSGLVGGEQFF.

V and J are TRBV27 and TRBJ2-7; 8 nucleotides align to TRBD1. The CDR3 length is 16 residues. Germline V gene lookup returns CDR1 MNHEY and CDR2 SMNVEV (reference sequence). Trimming at V came to 2 bases and at J to 3 bases, leaving 9 bases not matched to a gene. The CDR3 region has the DNA TGTGCCAGCAGTTTACTACCTGGACAGGGACTCTACGAGCAGTACTTC. The encoded protein is CASSLLPGQGLYEQYF.

The CDR3 protein is CASSLDSSNSPLHF. CDR3 in DNA: TGTGCCAGCAGCTTAGACAGCAGTAATTCACCCCTCCACTTT. The J gene is TRBJ1-6, the V gene TRBV7-9; D remains unclear. Germline V CDR1 and CDR2: SEHNR, FQNEAQ (reference sequence). The V and J ends lost 1 base and 6 bases respectively, with 7 bases between them. This CDR3 comprises 14 residues.

This chain uses TRBV7-9 with TRBJ1-2; TRBD1 is a possible D gene (6 bases). CDR3 length equals 13 residues. V was shortened by 5 bases and J by 2 bases, with 9 bases between the two germline ends. Per germline, CDR1 SEHNR and CDR2 FQNEAQ (reference sequence). This chain's CDR3 is CASSPTGNYGYTF. As DNA, the CDR3 is TGTGCCAGCAGCCCCACAGGGAACTATGGCTACACCTTC.

The V call is TRBV27, the J call TRBJ1-1, with D maybe TRBD1 (6 bases). The germline gives CDR1 MNHEY, CDR2 SMNVEV (reference sequence). V dropped 2 bases and J dropped 0 bases, with 10 bases sitting between them. The length of the CDR3 is 15 residues. The CDR3 DNA sequence: TGTGCCAGCAGTTTAGACAGGCTCATGAACACTGAAGCTTTCTTT. Its protein is CASSLDRLMNTEAFF.

The chain links TRBV19 to TRBJ1-1; no firm D call. CDR3 length equals 13 residues. V lost 7 bases to trimming and J lost 3 bases, with 12 bases between them. Germline CDR1 reads LNHDA; CDR2 reads SQIVND (reference sequence). CDR3 bases: TGTGCCAGTATGACCGAAATTCACACTGAAGCTTTCTTT. It is translated as CASMTEIHTEAFF.

This clone was seen only a few times. The rearrangement uses TRBV6-1 and TRBJ1-5, with TRBD1 matching over 8 bases. From germline, CDR1 is MNHNS and CDR2 SASEGT. The J segment lost 2 bases and the V segment lost 1 base, leaving 4 bases of the junction unmatched. The length of the CDR3 is 16 residues. The CDR3 nucleotides read TGTGCCAGCAGTGAAGTCCCGGGACAGGGCAATCAGCCCCAGCATTTT. It translates to CASSEVPGQGNQPQHF.